Only a few counts were recorded for the clone carrying this TCR beta chain. Some clones are missing from TCRdb's copy, which holds only in-frame ones; the method was immunoSEQ multiplex PCR. The table has approximately 16,000 clones, roughly two thirds seen once. The sample comes from a study of T cells after somatic rescue of genetic block. The germline V and J ends were trimmed by 1 base and 0 bases, with 1 base remaining between them. Germline lookup yields CDR1 SGDLS and CDR2 YYNGEE. The CDR3 loop spans 13 amino acids. The chain has TRBV9 and TRBJ2-2; D gene ambiguous. The origin of this receptor is a man aged 18 to 29. The sequencing sample was made of peripheral blood mononuclear cells (PBMCs). The CDR3 DNA reads TGTGCCAGCAGCGTAACGAACACCGGGGAGCTGTTTTTT. This encodes CASSVTNTGELFF.